This T cell receptor beta chain is from a study of T cells in Graves' hyperthyroidism and ophthalmopathy. Across the study: Blood from the periphery was taken at initial diagnosis, before any treatment.

Looked up from germline, CDR1 is SSHAT and CDR2 is FNYEAQ (reference sequence). The CDR3 consists of 16 residues. In its sample, this clonotype was seen many times. Its specificity is unknown. One end of the junction is discordant with germline, which a read error may explain. From RNA transcripts, TCR beta CDR3 regions were amplified. The HTBI set primed first-round TCR CDR3 RT-PCR. TCRdb re-called the multiplex PCR reads with MiXCR, one entry per CDR3 protein. The sample contains roughly 640,000 distinct CDR3 sequences, around 15% of which appear only once. Findings and limits, study-wide: Through a model of 13 V-J features, ophthalmopathy was separated from stable hyperthyroidism.

This TCR was sampled from a woman in her thirties or forties with Graves' ophthalmopathy. The sample was blood. The rearrangement joins TRBV7-7 to TRBJ2-5; D possibly corresponds to TRBD2 (5 bases). The CDR3 DNA reads as TGTGCTAGCAGCTTAGGGAGCCTCGGAGGAAGAGAGACCCAGTACTTC. It yields the protein CASSLGSLGGRETQYF.